The clone carrying this TCR beta chain was counted ten times or more. TCRdb fed the RT-PCR reads into MiXCR, producing one record per CDR3 protein. The sample has about 700,000 distinct CDR3 sequences; 14% are singletons. The sequence was obtained from a female donor in good health, serving as a healthy control. Sample: memory CD4+ T cells from blood.

The CDR3 sequence: CASSLETGSPLHF. The CDR3 nucleotides read TGTGCCAGCAGCTTGGAAACAGGATCACCCCTCCACTTT. The gene calls are TRBV7-8 and TRBJ1-6; the D gene is possibly TRBD1 (5 bases). Germline CDR1 and CDR2: SGHVS and FQNEAQ. The CDR3 has 13 amino acids. V was shortened by 3 bases and J by 10 bases, with 10 bases between the two germline ends.